This TCR beta chain derives from a study of blood T cell repertoires in COVID-19. Germline values: CDR1 MNHEY, CDR2 SVGAGI. V was cut by 0 bases and J by 3 bases, with 6 bases left in between. The CDR3 sequence is 14 residues long. Here immunoSEQ multiplex PCR was the method, and the copy in TCRdb shows in-frame clones only, minus some. The sample records hundreds of thousands of clones, approximately 85% being singletons. This clone came up once. The clonotype originates from a man between 45 and 60 years old with active or convalescent COVID-19. The rearrangement links TRBV6-5 to TRBJ2-1; a possible D gene is TRBD2 (6 bases). The sequenced material came from peripheral blood. The CDR3 coding sequence is TGTGCCAGCAGTTACTCGACTAGCTACAATGAGCAGTTCTTC. It yields the protein CASSYSTSYNEQFF.